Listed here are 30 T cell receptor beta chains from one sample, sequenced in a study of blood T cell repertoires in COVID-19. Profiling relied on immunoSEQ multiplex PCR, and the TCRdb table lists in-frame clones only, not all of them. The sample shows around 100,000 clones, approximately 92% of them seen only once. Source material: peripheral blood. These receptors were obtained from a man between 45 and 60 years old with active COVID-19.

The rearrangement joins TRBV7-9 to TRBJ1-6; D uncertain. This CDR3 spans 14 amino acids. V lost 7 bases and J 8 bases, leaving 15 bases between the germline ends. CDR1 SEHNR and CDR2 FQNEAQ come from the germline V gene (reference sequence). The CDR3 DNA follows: TGTGCCAGCACCCCCCTCGCCCAGGATTCACCCCTCCACTTT. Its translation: CASTPLAQDSPLHF.

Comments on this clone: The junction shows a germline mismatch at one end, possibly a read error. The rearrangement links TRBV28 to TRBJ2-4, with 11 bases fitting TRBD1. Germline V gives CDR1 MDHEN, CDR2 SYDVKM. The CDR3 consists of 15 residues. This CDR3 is CAGSPGTGGKNIQYF. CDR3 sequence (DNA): TGTGCCGGCAGTCCCGGGACAGGGGGCAAAAACATTCAGTACTTC.

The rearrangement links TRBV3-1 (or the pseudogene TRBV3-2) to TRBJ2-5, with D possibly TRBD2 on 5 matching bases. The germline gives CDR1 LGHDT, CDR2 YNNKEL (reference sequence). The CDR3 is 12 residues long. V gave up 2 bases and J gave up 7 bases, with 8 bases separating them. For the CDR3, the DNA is TGTGCCAGCAGCCAACCCCGGGGGACCCAGTACTTC. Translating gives CASSQPRGTQYF.

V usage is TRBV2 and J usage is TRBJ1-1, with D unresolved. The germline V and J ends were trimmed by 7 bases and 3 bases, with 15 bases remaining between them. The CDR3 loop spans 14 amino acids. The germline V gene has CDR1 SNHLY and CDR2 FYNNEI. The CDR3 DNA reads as TGTGCCAGCACCCCTGATGGGAGGGACACTGAAGCTTTCTTT. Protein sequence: CASTPDGRDTEAFF.

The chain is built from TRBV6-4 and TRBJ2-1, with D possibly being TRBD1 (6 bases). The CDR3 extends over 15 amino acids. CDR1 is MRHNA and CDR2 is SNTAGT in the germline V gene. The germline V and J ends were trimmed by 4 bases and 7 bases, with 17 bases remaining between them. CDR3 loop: CASSGEWGLGNEQFF. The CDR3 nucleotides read TGTGCCAGCAGTGGGGAATGGGGGCTAGGTAATGAGCAGTTCTTC.

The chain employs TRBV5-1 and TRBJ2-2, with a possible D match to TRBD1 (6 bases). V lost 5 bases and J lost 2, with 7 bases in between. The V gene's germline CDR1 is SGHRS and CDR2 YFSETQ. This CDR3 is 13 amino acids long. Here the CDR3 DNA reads TGCGCCAGCAGGGGACAAAACACCGGGGAGCTGTTTTTT. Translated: CASRGQNTGELFF. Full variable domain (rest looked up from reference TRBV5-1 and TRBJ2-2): KAGVTQTPRYLIKTRGQQVTLSCSPISGHRSVSWYQQTPGQGLQFLFEYFSETQRNKGNFPGRFSGRQFSNSRSEMNVSTLELGDSALYLCASRGQNTGELFFGEGSRLTVL.

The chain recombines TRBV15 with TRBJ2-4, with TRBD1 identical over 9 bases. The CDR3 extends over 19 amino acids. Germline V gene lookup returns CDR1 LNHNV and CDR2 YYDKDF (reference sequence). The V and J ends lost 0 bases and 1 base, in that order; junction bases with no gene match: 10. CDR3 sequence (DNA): TGTGCCACCAGCAGAGAGGCACTACAGGGGGCGGGGGCCAAAAACATTCAGTACTTC. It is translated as CATSREALQGAGAKNIQYF.

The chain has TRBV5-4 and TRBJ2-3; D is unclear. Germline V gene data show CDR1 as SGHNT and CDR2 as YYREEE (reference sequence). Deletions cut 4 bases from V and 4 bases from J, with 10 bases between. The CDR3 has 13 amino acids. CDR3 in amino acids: CASSLAPADTQYF. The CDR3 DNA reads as TGTGCCAGCAGCCTGGCTCCCGCAGATACGCAGTATTTT. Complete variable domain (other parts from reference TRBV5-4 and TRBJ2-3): ETGVTQSPTHLIKTRGQQVTLRCSSQSGHNTVSWYQQALGQGPQFIFQYYREEENGRGNFPPRFSGLQFPNYSSELNVNALELDDSALYLCASSLAPADTQYFGPGTRLTVL.

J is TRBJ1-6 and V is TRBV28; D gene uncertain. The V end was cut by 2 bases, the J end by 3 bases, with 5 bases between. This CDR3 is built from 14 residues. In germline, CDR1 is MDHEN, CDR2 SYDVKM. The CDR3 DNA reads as TGTGCCAGCAGTTTAGCGGTCTATAATTCACCCCTCCACTTT. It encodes CASSLAVYNSPLHF.

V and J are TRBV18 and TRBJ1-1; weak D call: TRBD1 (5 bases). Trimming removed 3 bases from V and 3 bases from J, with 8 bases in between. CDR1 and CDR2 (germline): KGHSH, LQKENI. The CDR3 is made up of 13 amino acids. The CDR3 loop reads CASSPDTYTEAFF. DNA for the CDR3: TGTGCCAGCTCACCGGACACTTACACTGAAGCTTTCTTT.

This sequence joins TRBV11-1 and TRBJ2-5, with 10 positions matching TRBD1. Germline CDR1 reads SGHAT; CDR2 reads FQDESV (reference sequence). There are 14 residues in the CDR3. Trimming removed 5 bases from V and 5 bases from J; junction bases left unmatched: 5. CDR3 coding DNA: TGTGCCAGCAGCCTTCTGGGACAGGGGGAGACCCAGTACTTC. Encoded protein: CASSLLGQGETQYF. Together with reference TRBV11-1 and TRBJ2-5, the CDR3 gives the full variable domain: EAEVAQSPRYKITEKSQAVAFWCDPISGHATLYWYRQILGQGPELLVQFQDESVVDDSQLPKDRFSAERLKGVDSTLKIQPAELGDSAMYLCASSLLGQGETQYFGPGTRLLVL.

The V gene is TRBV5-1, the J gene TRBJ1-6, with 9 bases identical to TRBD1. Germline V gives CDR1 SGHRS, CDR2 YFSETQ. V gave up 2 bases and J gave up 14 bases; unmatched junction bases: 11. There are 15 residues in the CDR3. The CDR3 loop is CASSFGDRETSALHF. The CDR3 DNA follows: TGCGCCAGCAGCTTCGGGGACAGGGAAACTTCGGCCCTCCACTTT.

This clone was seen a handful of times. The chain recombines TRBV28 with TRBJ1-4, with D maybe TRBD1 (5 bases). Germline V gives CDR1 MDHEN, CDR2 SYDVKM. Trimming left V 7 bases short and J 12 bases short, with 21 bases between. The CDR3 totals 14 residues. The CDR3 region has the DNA TGTGCCAGCACGGGAGCGGGGGTGAAAAAGGAACTGTTTTTT. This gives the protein CASTGAGVKKELFF.

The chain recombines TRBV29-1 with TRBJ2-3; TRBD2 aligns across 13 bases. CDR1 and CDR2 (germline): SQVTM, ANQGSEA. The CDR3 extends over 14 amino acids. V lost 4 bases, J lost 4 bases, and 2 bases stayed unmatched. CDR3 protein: CSVGTSGGADTQYF. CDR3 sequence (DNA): TGCAGCGTTGGGACTAGCGGGGGTGCAGATACGCAGTATTTT.

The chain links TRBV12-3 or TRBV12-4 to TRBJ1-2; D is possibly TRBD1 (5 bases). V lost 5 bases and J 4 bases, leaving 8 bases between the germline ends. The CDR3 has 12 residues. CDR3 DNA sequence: TGTGCCAGCAGTCGCAGGGCCTATGGCTACACCTTC. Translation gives CASSRRAYGYTF.

The CDR3 is CATGQGDSPLHF. CDR3 coding DNA: TGTGCCACCGGACAGGGAGATTCACCCCTCCACTTT. The chain joins TRBV7-8 to TRBJ1-6; TRBD1 matches 8 bases. CDR3 length: 12 residues. The V gene's germline CDR1 is SGHVS and CDR2 FQNEAQ. The V and J ends lost 10 bases and 8 bases, in that order; junction bases with no gene match: 4.

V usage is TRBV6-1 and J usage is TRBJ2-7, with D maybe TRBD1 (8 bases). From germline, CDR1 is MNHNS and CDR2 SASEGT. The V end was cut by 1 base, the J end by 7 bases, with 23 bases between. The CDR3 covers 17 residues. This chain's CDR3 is CASSEGAPGQGLREQYF. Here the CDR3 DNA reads TGTGCCAGCAGTGAAGGGGCCCCCGGACAGGGACTACGGGAGCAGTACTTC.

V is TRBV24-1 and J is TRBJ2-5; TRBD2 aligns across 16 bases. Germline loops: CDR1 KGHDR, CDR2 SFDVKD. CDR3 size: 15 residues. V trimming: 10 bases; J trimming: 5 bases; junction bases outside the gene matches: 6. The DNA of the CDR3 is TGTGCCACATCCCTGGGACTAGCGGGAGGGGAGACCCAGTACTTC. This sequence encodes CATSLGLAGGETQYF.

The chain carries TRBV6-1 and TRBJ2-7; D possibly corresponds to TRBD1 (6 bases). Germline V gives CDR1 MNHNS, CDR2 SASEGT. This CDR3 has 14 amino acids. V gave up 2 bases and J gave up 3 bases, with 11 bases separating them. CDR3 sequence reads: CASSESGRGYEQYF. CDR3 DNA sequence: TGTGCCAGCAGTGAAAGTGGCAGGGGCTACGAGCAGTACTTC.

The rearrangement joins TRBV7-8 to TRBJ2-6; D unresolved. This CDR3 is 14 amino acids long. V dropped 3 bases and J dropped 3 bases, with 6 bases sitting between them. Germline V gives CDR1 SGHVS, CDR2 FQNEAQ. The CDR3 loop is CASSFGRGANVLTF. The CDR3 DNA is TGTGCCAGCAGCTTTGGGCGTGGGGCCAACGTCCTGACTTTC.

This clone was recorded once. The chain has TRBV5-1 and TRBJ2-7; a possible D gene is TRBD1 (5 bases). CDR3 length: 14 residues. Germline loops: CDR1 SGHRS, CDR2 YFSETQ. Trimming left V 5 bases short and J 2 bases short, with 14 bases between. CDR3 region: CASREQGSAYEQYF. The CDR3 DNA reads TGCGCCAGCAGGGAGCAGGGTAGTGCCTACGAGCAGTACTTC. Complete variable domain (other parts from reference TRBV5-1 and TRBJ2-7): KAGVTQTPRYLIKTRGQQVTLSCSPISGHRSVSWYQQTPGQGLQFLFEYFSETQRNKGNFPGRFSGRQFSNSRSEMNVSTLELGDSALYLCASREQGSAYEQYFGPGTRLTVT.

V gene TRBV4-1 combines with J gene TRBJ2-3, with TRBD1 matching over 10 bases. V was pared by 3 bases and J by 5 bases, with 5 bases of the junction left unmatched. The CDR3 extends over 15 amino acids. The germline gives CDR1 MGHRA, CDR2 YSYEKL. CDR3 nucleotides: TGCGCCAGCAGCCATACAGGACAGGGGGAAGATACGCAGTATTTT. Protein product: CASSHTGQGEDTQYF.

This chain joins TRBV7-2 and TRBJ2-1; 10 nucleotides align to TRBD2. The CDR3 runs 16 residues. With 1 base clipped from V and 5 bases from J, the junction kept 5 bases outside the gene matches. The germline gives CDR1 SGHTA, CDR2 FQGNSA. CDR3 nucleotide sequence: TGTGCCAGCAGCTTAGAAGGGACTAGCGCCAACAATGAGCAGTTCTTC. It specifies CASSLEGTSANNEQFF.

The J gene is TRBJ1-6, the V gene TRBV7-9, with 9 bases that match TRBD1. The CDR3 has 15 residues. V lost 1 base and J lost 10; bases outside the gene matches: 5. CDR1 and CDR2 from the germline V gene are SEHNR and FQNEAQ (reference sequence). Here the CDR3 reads CASSLGGTGYSPLHF. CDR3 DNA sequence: TGTGCCAGCAGCTTAGGCGGGACAGGGTACTCACCCCTCCACTTT.

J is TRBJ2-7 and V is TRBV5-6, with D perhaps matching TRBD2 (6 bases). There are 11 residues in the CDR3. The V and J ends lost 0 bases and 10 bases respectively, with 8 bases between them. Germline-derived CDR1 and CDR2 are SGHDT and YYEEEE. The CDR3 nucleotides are TGTGCCAGCAGCTTGGCGGGAGATCAGTACTTC. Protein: CASSLAGDQYF.

The CDR3 region is CASSSGLAEYNEQFF. CDR3 in DNA: TGTGCCAGCAGCTCCGGACTAGCGGAATACAATGAGCAGTTCTTC. The V gene is TRBV7-3, the J gene TRBJ2-1; 10 bases match TRBD2. CDR1 SGHTA and CDR2 FQGTGA come from the germline V gene. Trimming at V came to 4 bases and at J to 4 bases, leaving 4 bases not matched to a gene. The length of the CDR3 is 15 residues.

CDR3: CASSPNDPGDYGYTF. Here the CDR3 DNA reads TGTGCCAGCAGCCCGAACGACCCCGGGGACTATGGCTACACCTTC. The genes are TRBV4-2 and TRBJ1-2, with D unclear. Trimming removed 4 bases from V and 3 bases from J, with 15 bases in between. CDR1 and CDR2 (germline): LGHNA, YNFKEQ. This CDR3 spans 15 amino acids.

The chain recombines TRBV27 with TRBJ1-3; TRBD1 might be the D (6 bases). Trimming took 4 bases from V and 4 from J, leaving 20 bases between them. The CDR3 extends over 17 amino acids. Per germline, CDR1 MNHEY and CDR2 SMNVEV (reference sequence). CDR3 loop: CASSSPKGGRLGNTIYF. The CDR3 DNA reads TGTGCCAGCAGTTCTCCTAAGGGGGGGCGACTGGGAAACACCATATATTTT.

CDR3 coding DNA: TGTGCCAGCAGTTTATCAACGGGAAGAGGGACTGAAGCTTTCTTT. Its protein product is CASSLSTGRGTEAFF. The V gene is TRBV28, the J gene TRBJ1-1; no clear D gene. The germline V gene has CDR1 MDHEN and CDR2 SYDVKM. The V end was cut by 1 base, the J end by 5 bases, with 14 bases between. The CDR3 runs to 15 residues.

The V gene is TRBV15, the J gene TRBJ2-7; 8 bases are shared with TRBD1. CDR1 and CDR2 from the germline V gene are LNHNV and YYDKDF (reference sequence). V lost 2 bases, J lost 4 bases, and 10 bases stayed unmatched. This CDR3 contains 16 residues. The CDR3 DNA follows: TGTGCCACCAGCAGACAAGCCGGGACAGGCATATACGAGCAGTACTTC. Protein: CATSRQAGTGIYEQYF. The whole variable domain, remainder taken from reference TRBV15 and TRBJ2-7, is DAMVIQNPRYQVTQFGKPVTLSCSQTLNHNVMYWYQQKSSQAPKLLFHYYDKDFNNEADTPDNFQSRRPNTSFCFLDIRSPGLGDTAMYLCATSRQAGTGIYEQYFGPGTRLTVT.